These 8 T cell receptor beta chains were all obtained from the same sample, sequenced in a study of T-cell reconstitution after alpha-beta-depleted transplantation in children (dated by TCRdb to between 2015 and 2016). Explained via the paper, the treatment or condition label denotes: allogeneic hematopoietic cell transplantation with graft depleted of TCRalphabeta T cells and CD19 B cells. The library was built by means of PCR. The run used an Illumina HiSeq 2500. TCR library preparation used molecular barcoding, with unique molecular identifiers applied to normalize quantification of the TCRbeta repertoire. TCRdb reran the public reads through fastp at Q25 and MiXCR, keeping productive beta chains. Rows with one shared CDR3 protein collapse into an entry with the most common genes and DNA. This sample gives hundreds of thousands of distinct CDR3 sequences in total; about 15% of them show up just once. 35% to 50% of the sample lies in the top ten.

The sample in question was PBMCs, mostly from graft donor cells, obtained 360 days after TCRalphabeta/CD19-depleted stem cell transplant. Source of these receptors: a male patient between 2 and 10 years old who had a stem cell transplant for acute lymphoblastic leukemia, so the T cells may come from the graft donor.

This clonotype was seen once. The CDR3 DNA reads as TGTGCCATCAGAGAGCGGGGGGGGGAGCAGTTCTTC. Protein sequence: CAIRERGGEQFF. The rearrangement uses TRBV10-3 and TRBJ2-1, with 10 bases fitting TRBD2. V was clipped by 6 bases and J by 10 bases; unmatched bases: 3. Germline CDR1 and CDR2: ENHRY and SYGVKD. The CDR3 has 12 residues.

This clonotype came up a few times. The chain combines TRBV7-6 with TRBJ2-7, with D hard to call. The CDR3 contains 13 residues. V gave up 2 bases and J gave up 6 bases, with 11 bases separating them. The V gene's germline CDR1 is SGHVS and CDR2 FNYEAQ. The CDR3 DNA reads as TGTGCCAGCAGCTTAACGGCCAACCGCGAGCAGTACTTC. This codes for CASSLTANREQYF. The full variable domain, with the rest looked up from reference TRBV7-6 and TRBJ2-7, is GAGVSQSPRYKVTKRGQDVALRCDPISGHVSLYWYRQALGQGPEFLTYFNYEAQQDKSGLPNDRFSAERPEGSISTLTIQRTEQRDSAMYRCASSLTANREQYFGPGTRLTVT.

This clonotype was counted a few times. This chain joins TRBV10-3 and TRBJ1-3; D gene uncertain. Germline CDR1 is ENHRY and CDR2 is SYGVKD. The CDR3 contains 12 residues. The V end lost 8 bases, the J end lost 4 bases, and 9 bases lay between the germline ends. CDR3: CAISLSGNTIYF. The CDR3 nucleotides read TGTGCCATCTCCCTCTCCGGAAACACCATATATTTT.

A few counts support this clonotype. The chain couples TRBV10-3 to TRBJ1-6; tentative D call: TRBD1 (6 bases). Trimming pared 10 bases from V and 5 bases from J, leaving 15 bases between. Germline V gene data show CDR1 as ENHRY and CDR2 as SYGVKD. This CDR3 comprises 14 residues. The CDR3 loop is CATYNDRHNSPLHF. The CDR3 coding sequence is TGTGCCACCTACAACGACAGGCATAATTCACCCCTCCACTTT.

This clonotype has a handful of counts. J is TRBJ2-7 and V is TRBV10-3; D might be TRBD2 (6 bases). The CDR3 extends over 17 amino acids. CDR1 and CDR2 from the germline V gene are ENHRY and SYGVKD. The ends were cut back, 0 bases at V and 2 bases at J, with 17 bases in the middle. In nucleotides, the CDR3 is TGTGCCATCAGTGAGTCGGTGGTCGGGGGTAAGACCTACGAGCAGTACTTC. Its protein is CAISESVVGGKTYEQYF.

CDR3: CSARDRYIATQYF. The CDR3 nucleotides read TGCAGTGCTAGAGATCGTTACATTGCGACCCAGTACTTC. The rearrangement links TRBV20-1 to TRBJ2-5; unclear D gene. CDR1 and CDR2 (germline): DFQATT, SNEGSKA (reference sequence). The CDR3 runs to 13 residues. V lost 0 bases to trimming and J lost 7 bases, with 12 bases between them.

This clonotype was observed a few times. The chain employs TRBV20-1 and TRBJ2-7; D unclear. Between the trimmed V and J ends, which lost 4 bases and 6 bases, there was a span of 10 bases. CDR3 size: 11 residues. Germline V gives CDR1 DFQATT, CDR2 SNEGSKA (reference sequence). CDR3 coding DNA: TGCAGTGCTACTCCCGGGTTCGAGCAGTACTTC. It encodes CSATPGFEQYF.

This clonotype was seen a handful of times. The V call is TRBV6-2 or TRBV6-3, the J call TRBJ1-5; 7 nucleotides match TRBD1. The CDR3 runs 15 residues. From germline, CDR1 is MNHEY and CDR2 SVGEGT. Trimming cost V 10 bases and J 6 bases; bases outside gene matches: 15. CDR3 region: CATRQGTGTGQPQHF. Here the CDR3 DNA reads TGTGCCACCCGACAGGGAACGGGCACAGGTCAGCCCCAGCATTTT.